This T cell receptor (beta chain) was recorded in a study of blood T cell repertoires in COVID-19. The wider study: Sites across the United States, Italy and Spain contributed samples from acute and convalescent COVID-19. T cells, B-cell-depleted T cells, or PBMCs supplied cDNA or gDNA.

Germline CDR1 and CDR2: LGHDT and YNNKEL (reference sequence). The J segment lost 3 bases and the V segment lost 1 base, leaving 8 bases of the junction unmatched. The CDR3 totals 17 residues. In the authors' workflow: It was from reference gene primer amplification that nucleated cell counts were estimated. Only in-frame clones appear in the TCRdb table, and some are missing; sequencing was by immunoSEQ multiplex PCR. V and J calls plus clone size are reproduced from that table; the DNA served to infer D and trimming. The sample records approximately 180,000 clones, over 80% being singletons. V usage is TRBV3-1 (or the pseudogene TRBV3-2) and J usage is TRBJ1-4; TRBD1 matches 7 bases. The TCR comes from a woman in her seventies with acute or convalescent COVID-19. Sequenced: peripheral blood. The CDR3 sequence is CASSQVPGQSANEKLFF. CDR3 nucleotide sequence: TGTGCCAGCAGCCAAGTCCCGGGACAGTCGGCTAATGAAAAACTGTTTTTT.